These 32 T cell receptor beta chains originate from one sample sequenced in a study of Graves' ophthalmopathy and Graves' hyperthyroidism. TCR beta CDR3 regions were amplified from RNA transcripts. An initial RT-PCR round employing HTBI primers preceded a second-round multiplex PCR. TCRdb itself ran the multiplex PCR reads through MiXCR, one entry per CDR3 protein. Here the sample spans hundreds of thousands of distinct CDR3 sequences, roughly 20% being singletons. Material for sequencing was peripheral blood. These receptors all stem from a woman aged 18-29 years with stable Graves' hyperthyroidism.

This clonotype was detected many times. The rearrangement links TRBV6-2 or TRBV6-3 to TRBJ1-1, with unresolved D. Germline V gene sequence: CDR1 MNHEY, CDR2 SVGEGT. This CDR3 contains 11 residues. V was clipped by 5 bases and J by 7 bases, with 8 bases between them. CDR3 nucleotides: TGTGCCAGCAGTGTCGGGGTTGAAGCTTTCTTT. Amino acids: CASSVGVEAFF.

This rearrangement joins TRBV6-1 to TRBJ1-2; D perhaps matches TRBD1 (5 bases). V was trimmed by 0 bases and J by 6 bases, leaving 14 bases between them. Per the germline V gene, CDR1 is MNHNS and CDR2 is SASEGT. CDR3 length: 15 amino acids. CDR3 sequence: CASSEAGEGINGYTF. The CDR3 DNA sequence: TGTGCCAGCAGTGAAGCAGGGGAGGGGATTAATGGCTACACCTTC.

Many counts were recorded for this clonotype. V is TRBV19 and J is TRBJ1-2; 11 bases match TRBD1. Losses at the gene ends were 8 bases for V and 8 bases for J; bases not matched to a gene: 16. CDR1 is LNHDA, CDR2 SQIVND, per germline (reference sequence). This CDR3 region has 16 residues. CDR3 protein: CASSSGTGGTSSGYTF. CDR3 nucleotide sequence: TGTGCCAGTTCTTCCGGGACAGGGGGTACTTCTAGCGGCTACACCTTC.

The CDR3 nucleotides are TGTGCCAGCAGTGCGGGACAGCGCCTGAGGGGCAATCAGCCCCAGCATTTT. Translating gives CASSAGQRLRGNQPQHF. This chain joins TRBV6-1 and TRBJ1-5, with 7 bases lining up with TRBD1. Germline CDR1 reads MNHNS; CDR2 reads SASEGT. Unmatched junction bases numbered 11, after V lost 4 bases and J lost 2 bases. This CDR3 is built from 17 residues.

This clonotype was observed at least ten times. The CDR3 is CASRGDSETQYF. DNA of the CDR3: TGTGCCAGCAGGGGGGACAGCGAGACCCAGTACTTC. The V gene is TRBV6-1, the J gene TRBJ2-5; 7 bases align to TRBD1. Germline V gene data show CDR1 as MNHNS and CDR2 as SASEGT. The V segment lost 6 bases and the J segment 5 bases; nucleotides outside the gene matches: 3. The CDR3 is made up of 12 amino acids.

The sample holds many counts of this clonotype. A much larger clone lies one base from this, so it may be a read error. The gene calls are TRBV20-1 and TRBJ2-2, with D perhaps TRBD1 (7 bases). The CDR3 consists of 14 residues. CDR1 DFQATT and CDR2 SNEGSKA come from the germline V gene (reference sequence). Deletions cut 3 bases from V and 6 bases from J, with 14 bases between. The CDR3 DNA reads as TGCAGTGCTAGGTGGCAGGGGGGTGCCGGGGAGCTGTTTTTT. Amino acid sequence: CSARWQGGAGELFF.

This clonotype was picked up many times. The chain's CDR3 is CASSPYGQGGYQPQHF. In nucleotides, the CDR3 is TGTGCCAGCAGTCCCTACGGACAGGGGGGATATCAGCCCCAGCATTTT. The genes are TRBV28 and TRBJ1-5; 10 bases align to TRBD1. The CDR3 is 16 residues long. Germline V gene lookup returns CDR1 MDHEN and CDR2 SYDVKM. V dropped 5 bases and J dropped 5; count of bases not matched to a gene: 9.

This clonotype was observed many times. CDR3 in amino acids: CASSYGLAGAYEQYF. CDR3 nucleotide sequence: TGTGCCAGCAGTTACGGCCTAGCGGGGGCCTACGAGCAGTACTTC. The V call is TRBV6-5, the J call TRBJ2-7; 10 bases agree with TRBD2. Germline V CDR1 and CDR2: MNHEY, SVGAGI. Losses at the gene ends were 2 bases for V and 2 bases for J; bases not matched to a gene: 3. CDR3 length: 15 residues.

This clonotype was picked up a small number of times. V gene TRBV6-5 combines with J gene TRBJ2-1; possible D gene TRBD2, 5 bases. The V end lost 0 bases, the J end lost 8 bases, and 5 bases lay between the germline ends. The CDR3 runs to 12 residues. Germline CDR1 MNHEY, CDR2 SVGAGI. This CDR3 is CASSYSRDEQFF. The CDR3 nucleotides read TGTGCCAGCAGTTACTCGAGGGATGAGCAGTTCTTC.

Remarks on this clonotype: At one end, the junction sequence differs from germline, possibly due to a read error. V gene TRBV7-9 combines with J gene TRBJ1-1; D remains ambiguous. This CDR3 region has 12 residues. CDR1 SEHNR and CDR2 FQNEAQ come from the germline V gene (reference sequence). The CDR3 sequence: CASRPPNAEAFF. The CDR3 DNA is TGTGCCTCCCGGCCGCCGAACGCTGAAGCTTTCTTT.

The chain recombines TRBV30 with TRBJ1-5, with D tentatively TRBD1 (6 bases). Germline assignment: CDR1 GTSNPN and CDR2 SVGIG (reference sequence). The CDR3 sequence is 13 residues long. The ends were cut back, 5 bases at V and 2 bases at J, with 10 bases in the middle. The CDR3 nucleotides read TGTGCCTGGGCACAGGGCGGCAATCAGCCCCAGCATTTT. The encoded protein is CAWAQGGNQPQHF.

On this clonotype itself: Just one base apart from a much larger clone, this may be a read error. The chain is built from TRBV28 and TRBJ2-5; D not resolved. The CDR3 length is 14 residues. Germline assignment: CDR1 MDHEN and CDR2 SYDVKM. The CDR3 nucleotides are TGTGTCAGCAGCCCCGGCAGAATCGGAGAGACCCAGTACTTC. This encodes CVSSPGRIGETQYF.

This clonotype was observed at least ten times. This sequence joins TRBV27 and TRBJ2-4; D perhaps matches TRBD2 (5 bases). Deletions cut 7 bases from V and 6 bases from J, with 13 bases between. The CDR3 totals 13 residues. Germline V gene data show CDR1 as MNHEY and CDR2 as SMNVEV (reference sequence). CDR3 bases: TGTGCCAGCAAGCGAGTACGGGGAAACATTCAGTACTTC. Residues: CASKRVRGNIQYF.

The V gene is TRBV10-3, the J gene TRBJ1-6; no definite D call. Trimming removed 6 bases from V and 7 bases from J, with 13 bases in between. CDR1 ENHRY and CDR2 SYGVKD come from the germline V gene. CDR3 length: 14 amino acids. In DNA form, the CDR3 reads TGTGCCATCAGGTCGGACGGGAGGAATTCACCCCTCCACTTT. It translates to CAIRSDGRNSPLHF.

There are many counts of this clonotype. The chain links TRBV12-3 or TRBV12-4 to TRBJ2-2, with unresolved D. This CDR3 comprises 16 residues. V shed 7 bases and J shed 0 bases, with 15 bases lying between them. The CDR3 protein is CASTLNGYANTGELFF. The CDR3 DNA follows: TGTGCCAGCACCCTTAATGGATACGCGAACACCGGGGAGCTGTTTTTT.

CDR3 sequence reads: CSARDDGLGGGYEQYF. The CDR3 region has the DNA TGCAGTGCTAGAGATGATGGGTTGGGGGGCGGATACGAGCAGTACTTC. The chain has TRBV20-1 and TRBJ2-7; D possibly uses TRBD1 or TRBD2 (6 bases each). This CDR3 has 16 residues. Per germline, CDR1 DFQATT and CDR2 SNEGSKA (reference sequence). V lost 0 bases and J 4 bases, leaving 19 bases between the germline ends.

The CDR3 DNA reads TGTGCCAGCAGTGAATGGCGTGGGCAGCCCTACGAGCAGTACTTC. It encodes CASSEWRGQPYEQYF. The chain combines TRBV6-1 with TRBJ2-7; D call uncertain. The germline V and J ends were trimmed by 2 bases and 2 bases, with 13 bases remaining between them. The CDR3 contains 15 residues. Germline V gene lookup returns CDR1 MNHNS and CDR2 SASEGT.

This clonotype was observed many times. This clone may be a read error of a much larger clone one base away. The chain links TRBV6-5 to TRBJ2-5; 7 bases match TRBD1. Per germline, CDR1 MNHEY and CDR2 SVGAGI. This CDR3 has 13 residues. The CDR3 bases are TGTGCCAGCAGTCCGGGACAGCAAGAGACCAAGTACTTC. Translation gives CASSPGQQETKYF.

This clonotype occurred many times. The V and J genes are TRBV12-5 and TRBJ2-5, with D perhaps TRBD2 (6 bases). With 3 bases removed from V and 5 bases from J, the gap between germline ends came to 10 bases. The CDR3 totals 13 residues. Per the germline V gene, CDR1 is LGHNT and CDR2 is FRNRAP. Here the CDR3 DNA reads TGTGCTAGTGGTTTAGAAGGAGGGGAGACCCAGTACTTC. Its protein is CASGLEGGETQYF.

The chain carries TRBV6-1 and TRBJ1-5; TRBD1 is a possible D gene (6 bases). The CDR3 is made up of 13 amino acids. The germline V and J ends were trimmed by 6 bases and 7 bases, with 13 bases remaining between them. Germline-derived CDR1 and CDR2 are MNHNS and SASEGT. The DNA of the CDR3 is TGTGCCAGCAGGGGTGGGGGCACGCAGCCCCAGCATTTT. Its translation is CASRGGGTQPQHF.

This clonotype has at least ten counts. The chain carries TRBV20-1 and TRBJ1-1, with D perhaps matching TRBD1 (5 bases). The V end lost 0 bases, the J end lost 4 bases, and 12 bases lay between the germline ends. This CDR3 contains 14 residues. Germline V CDR1 and CDR2: DFQATT, SNEGSKA (reference sequence). DNA for the CDR3: TGCAGTGCTAGAGATAGCCGGGGGGGCACTGAAGCTTTCTTT. Its translation: CSARDSRGGTEAFF.

There are many counts of this clonotype. The rearrangement links TRBV7-9 to TRBJ1-5; D ambiguous. Germline V gene lookup returns CDR1 SEHNR and CDR2 FQNEAQ (reference sequence). This CDR3 spans 14 amino acids. The V end lost 5 bases, the J end lost 2 bases, and 10 bases lay between the germline ends. The CDR3 loop reads CASSPVSGNQPQHF. CDR3 coding DNA: TGTGCCAGCAGCCCAGTTTCCGGCAATCAGCCCCAGCATTTT.

A word on this clonotype: A single base separates this from a much larger clone, so it may be a read error. V and J are TRBV5-1 and TRBJ1-6; the D is unclear. CDR1 SGHRS and CDR2 YFSETQ come from the germline V gene. This CDR3 region has 15 residues. For the CDR3, the DNA is TGCGCCAGCAGCTTGGGGGCAGTCTCCAATTCAGCCCTCCACTTT. Protein sequence: CASSLGAVSNSALHF.

This clonotype appeared many times. The genes are TRBV20-1 and TRBJ2-2; D gene unclear. Trimming stripped 2 bases from V and 7 bases from J, with 5 bases between. The CDR3 has 11 amino acids. CDR1 is DFQATT, CDR2 SNEGSKA, per germline (reference sequence). DNA of the CDR3: TGCAGTGCTAGAAAAGGCGGGGAGCTGTTTTTT. It yields the protein CSARKGGELFF.

This clonotype has a count of ten or more. The rearrangement uses TRBV20-1 and TRBJ2-6; D uncertain. Germline CDR1 DFQATT, CDR2 SNEGSKA (reference sequence). V was shortened by 3 bases and J by 4 bases, with 13 bases between the two germline ends. The CDR3 runs to 15 residues. CDR3 loop: CSASGPRGGANVLTF. The DNA of the CDR3 is TGCAGTGCTAGCGGCCCCAGAGGAGGGGCCAACGTCCTGACTTTC.

The rearrangement links TRBV27 to TRBJ2-7, with a tentative D call TRBD2 (5 bases). Germline V gives CDR1 MNHEY, CDR2 SMNVEV (reference sequence). V was shortened by 8 bases and J by 3 bases, with 23 bases between the two germline ends. The CDR3 is 16 residues long. The CDR3 loop reads CASPRTTGSVYYEQYF. The CDR3 DNA is TGTGCCAGCCCCCGTACCACGGGAAGCGTGTACTACGAGCAGTACTTC.

This clonotype was observed at least ten times. V is TRBV20-1 and J is TRBJ2-7; 8 nucleotides match TRBD1. V lost 6 bases, J lost 0 bases, and 7 bases stayed unmatched. From germline, CDR1 is DFQATT and CDR2 SNEGSKA (reference sequence). This CDR3 has 14 residues. The CDR3 protein is CSADRTGSSYEQYF. The CDR3 DNA reads TGCAGTGCAGATCGGACAGGGAGCTCCTACGAGCAGTACTTC.

This clonotype was seen at least ten times. V and J are TRBV20-1 and TRBJ2-4; TRBD2 is a possible D gene (5 bases). V lost 3 bases to trimming and J lost 8 bases, with 8 bases between them. Germline CDR1 reads DFQATT; CDR2 reads SNEGSKA (reference sequence). The CDR3 covers 11 residues. CDR3 residues: CSARSRDIQYF. The DNA for the CDR3 is TGCAGTGCTAGGTCGCGGGACATTCAGTACTTC.

This clonotype has a count of ten or more. V is TRBV20-1 and J is TRBJ2-5; no clear D gene. The CDR3 runs 12 residues. Trimming pared 2 bases from V and 4 bases from J, leaving 8 bases between. The germline V gene encodes CDR1 DFQATT and CDR2 SNEGSKA (reference sequence). In DNA, the CDR3 is TGCAGTGCTAGACTAGAGTCAGAGACCCAGTACTTC. It translates to CSARLESETQYF.

This chain connects TRBV10-3 to TRBJ1-2; D is ambiguous. V was cut by 0 bases and J by 4 bases, with 3 bases left in between. CDR3 length: 12 amino acids. The germline V gene has CDR1 ENHRY and CDR2 SYGVKD. The CDR3 coding sequence is TGTGCCATCAGTGAGTCCAGCTATGGCTACACCTTC. Its translation is CAISESSYGYTF.

This clonotype has a count of ten or more. The CDR3 spells CAVEGSSGNTIYF. CDR3 nucleotide sequence: TGTGCTGTGGAGGGCAGCTCTGGAAACACCATATATTTT. The V and J genes are TRBV30 and TRBJ1-3; D unresolved. Germline V gene lookup returns CDR1 GTSNPN and CDR2 SVGIG (reference sequence). This CDR3 contains 13 residues.

V is TRBV11-3 and J is TRBJ1-6; unclear D gene. V lost 0 bases to trimming and J lost 13 bases, with 1 base between them. Germline CDR1 is SGHNT and CDR2 is YENEEA. The CDR3 contains 10 residues. The CDR3 DNA sequence: TGTGCCAGCAGCTTAGAGCCCCTCCACTTT. It codes for CASSLEPLHF. The whole variable domain, filled in from reference TRBV11-3 and TRBJ1-6, reads EAGVVQSPRYKIIEKKQPVAFWCNPISGHNTLYWYLQNLGQGPELLIRYENEEAVDDSQLPKDRFSAERLKGVDSTLKIQPAELGDSAVYLCASSLEPLHFGNGTRLTVT.